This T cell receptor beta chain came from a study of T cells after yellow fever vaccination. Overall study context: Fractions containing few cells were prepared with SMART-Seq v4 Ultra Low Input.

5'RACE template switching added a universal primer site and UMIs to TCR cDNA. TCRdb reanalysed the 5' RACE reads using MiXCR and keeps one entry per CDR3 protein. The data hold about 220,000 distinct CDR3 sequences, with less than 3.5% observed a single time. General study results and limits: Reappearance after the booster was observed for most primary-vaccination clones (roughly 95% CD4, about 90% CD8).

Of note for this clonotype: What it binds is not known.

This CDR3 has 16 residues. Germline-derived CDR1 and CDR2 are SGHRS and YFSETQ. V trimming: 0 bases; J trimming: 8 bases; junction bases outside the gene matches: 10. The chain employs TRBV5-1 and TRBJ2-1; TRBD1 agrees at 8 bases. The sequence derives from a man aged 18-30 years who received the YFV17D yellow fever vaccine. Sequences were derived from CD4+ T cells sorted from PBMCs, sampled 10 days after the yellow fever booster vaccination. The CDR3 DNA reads TGCGCCAGCAGCTTGGTTTGGACAGGGCCTCAGCATGAGCAGTTCTTC. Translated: CASSLVWTGPQHEQFF.